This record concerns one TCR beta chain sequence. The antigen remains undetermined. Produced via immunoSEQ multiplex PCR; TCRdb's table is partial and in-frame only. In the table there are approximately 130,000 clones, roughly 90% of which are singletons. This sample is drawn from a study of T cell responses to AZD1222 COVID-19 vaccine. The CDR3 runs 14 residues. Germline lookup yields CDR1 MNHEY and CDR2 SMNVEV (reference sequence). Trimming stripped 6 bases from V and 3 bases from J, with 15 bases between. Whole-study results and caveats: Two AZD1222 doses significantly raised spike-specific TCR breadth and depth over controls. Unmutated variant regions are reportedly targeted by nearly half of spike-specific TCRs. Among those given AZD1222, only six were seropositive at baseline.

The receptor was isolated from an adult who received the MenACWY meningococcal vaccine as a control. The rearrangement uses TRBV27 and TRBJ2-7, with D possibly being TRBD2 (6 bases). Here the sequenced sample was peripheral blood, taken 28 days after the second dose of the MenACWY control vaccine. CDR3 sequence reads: CASSHGTRGYEQYF. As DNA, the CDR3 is TGTGCCAGCAGCCACGGGACTCGAGGCTACGAGCAGTACTTC.